This note documents a single T cell receptor (beta chain) sequence. Its antigen remains unidentified. No base quality information exists; no much larger clone differs at one position. The data originate from a study of T-cell memory formation after mild COVID-19 (dated by TCRdb to about 2021). In terms of the full investigation: Most TCR sequence clusters were specific to one of the two donors. Longitudinal TCRalpha and TCRbeta repertoire sequencing tracked T-cell clones expanding and contracting after mild COVID-19 in a couple of donors. The cohort was made up of two young adult volunteers, one female and one male, who were previously healthy. Overall study results and their limits: SARS-CoV-2 specificity was not confirmed for the second-wave clones peaking on day 37. Clones contracting from day 15 to 85 had balanced CD4/CD8 phenotypes, while a second wave expanding from day 15 to 37 was biased towards CD4+. Contracting CD4+ clones appeared mostly in the CM and EM memory subsets, whereas CD8+ clones were enriched in EMRA. The detection of some responding clones in pre-infection memory suggests that pre-existing cross-reactive memory T cells joined the SARS-CoV-2 response. Only two mild cases were covered in the study, and larger cohorts including severe cases with pre-infection samples were considered necessary.

V was cut back by 2 bases and J by 1 base, leaving a gap of 8 bases between them. From the cysteine up to the phenylalanine, the CDR3 has a length of 13 residues. Kept here is only the CDR3 DNA, which spans 39 bases and is read in frame from base 1. The germline V gene yields SQVTM for CDR1 and ANQGSEA for CDR2. Ficoll-Paque density gradient centrifugation was the method used to isolate PBMCs. Instrument used: Illumina NovaSeq 6000. TCRalpha and TCRbeta cDNA libraries were built by 5'RACE with constant-segment primers, adding sample barcodes and unique molecular identifiers. RNA was extracted from every sample with Trizol reagent. Libraries were amplified in two PCR steps, with a second sample barcode and Illumina TruSeq adapters added in the second step. Libraries were sequenced on an Illumina NovaSeq with 2 x 150 bp paired-end reads. In the authors' own workflow: With migec v1.2.7, reads were demultiplexed and then collapsed into UMI-guided consensus sequences. Using mixcr v2.1.11, the UMI consensuses were aligned to TRA and TRB V and J templates and assembled into clonotypes. A clonotype was counted as expanded or contracted only if both edgeR and NoisET called the change significant, with noise models trained on biological replicates. edgeR calls used a false discovery rate-adjusted p below 0.01 and a log2 fold-change threshold of 1. As an exploratory analysis of dynamics, max-normalized trajectories of the 1000 most abundant clonotypes were examined by PCA with hierarchical clustering. Each responding clone was given a CD4 or CD8 phenotype based on the CD4+ and CD8+ repertoires, which had been sequenced separately. TCRdb trimmed the raw reads at Q25, called clones with MiXCR and kept productive beta chains. Every CDR3 protein is listed once, alongside the most common genes and DNA of its rows. The V and J calls and clone size come from TCRdb's table, not from the authors' own analysis. For this sample the table gives about 340,000 distinct CDR3 sequences, of which about a sixth were detected only once. The biggest ten clones account for 20% to 25% of the sample.

The sequence links TRBV29-1 to TRBJ2-5; the D gene is tentatively TRBD1 or TRBD2, each matching 5 bases. The receptor was isolated from a man younger than 35 who had mild COVID-19 (a few samples of this study predate the infection). The sample titles of this study are shuffled in the database, so cell type and time point are left out; the donor was told from shared clones. The sequencing input was PBMCs or a T cell subset sorted from them (not recorded which). The CDR3 loop reads CSVEWDVQETQYF. The nucleotides are TGCAGCGTTGAATGGGACGTCCAAGAGACCCAGTACTTC.